Presented here are 12 T cell receptor beta chains from one specimen sequenced in a study of blood T cell repertoires in COVID-19. TCRdb's copy holds only in-frame clones and misses some; the assay was immunoSEQ multiplex PCR. The repertoire has a few hundred thousand clones, about 88% of them found once; the top ten carry around 4.6%. Input material: peripheral blood. These TCRs come from a woman in her forties who had recovered from COVID-19.

The chain links TRBV7-9 to TRBJ2-4, with 8 bases identical to TRBD2. The trim removed 8 bases at V and 2 bases at J, leaving 14 bases unmatched. CDR3 length equals 17 residues. Germline assignment: CDR1 SEHNR and CDR2 FQNEAQ (reference sequence). The DNA of the CDR3 is TGTGCCAGCGGCGACGCGGGGGGTTCCTTTACCAAAAACATTCAGTACTTC. Translating gives CASGDAGGSFTKNIQYF. The full variable domain, in which reference TRBV7-9 and TRBJ2-4 provide the parts outside the CDR3, is DTGVSQNPRHKITKRGQNVTFRCDPISEHNRLYWYRQTLGQGPEFLTYFQNEAQLEKSRLLSDRFSAERPKGSFSTLEIQRTEQGDSAMYLCASGDAGGSFTKNIQYFGAGTRLSVL.

This clone was observed a few times. The chain carries TRBV4-1 and TRBJ1-5; D not certain. V lost 0 bases and J 0 bases, leaving 12 bases between the germline ends. The CDR3 has 17 residues. Germline CDR1 reads MGHRA; CDR2 reads YSYEKL. CDR3 protein: CASSQDYGSNSNQPQHF. The DNA for the CDR3 is TGCGCCAGCAGCCAAGACTACGGGTCGAATAGCAATCAGCCCCAGCATTTT.

The V call is TRBV6-6, the J call TRBJ1-1, with 8 bases that match TRBD1. The CDR3 extends over 15 amino acids. Trimming removed 4 bases from V and 3 bases from J; junction bases left unmatched: 7. CDR1 is MNHNY and CDR2 is SVGAGI in the germline V gene (reference sequence). DNA for the CDR3: TGTGCCAGCAGTTCCTCGGACAGGGCGCACACTGAAGCTTTCTTT. Translated: CASSSSDRAHTEAFF.

This rearrangement joins TRBV5-1 to TRBJ1-6, with D possibly being TRBD1 (6 bases). The CDR3 has 19 amino acids. Germline V lookup: CDR1 SGHRS, CDR2 YFSETQ. V lost 3 bases and J 0 bases, leaving 19 bases between the germline ends. CDR3 DNA: TGCGCCAGCAGCTACTGGACAGACCCCACAAGCTCCTATAATTCACCCCTCCACTTT. This codes for CASSYWTDPTSSYNSPLHF.

This clone was seen a handful of times. The chain employs TRBV9 and TRBJ2-3; D is possibly TRBD2 (6 bases). V lost 3 bases, J lost 2 bases, and 10 bases lay in between. There are 14 residues in the CDR3. The V gene's germline CDR1 is SGDLS and CDR2 YYNGEE. CDR3 sequence: CASSAGLLTDTQYF. In nucleotides, the CDR3 is TGTGCCAGCAGCGCGGGACTCCTCACAGATACGCAGTATTTT.

The chain uses TRBV6-6 and TRBJ2-3, with a weak D call TRBD1 (6 bases). The length of the CDR3 is 15 residues. Germline-derived CDR1 and CDR2 are MNHNY and SVGAGI (reference sequence). V was trimmed by 1 base and J by 0 bases, leaving 8 bases between them. In nucleotides, the CDR3 is TGTGCCAGCAGTTACTGGGGGCCCAGCACAGATACGCAGTATTTT. Protein product: CASSYWGPSTDTQYF.

The rearrangement joins TRBV18 to TRBJ2-7; D not resolved. With 4 bases removed from V and 6 bases from J, the gap between germline ends came to 10 bases. Looked up from germline, CDR1 is KGHSH and CDR2 is LQKENI. The CDR3 is made up of 12 amino acids. DNA of the CDR3: TGTGCCAGCTCACGTGAGCATTCCGAGCAGTACTTC. Its translation: CASSREHSEQYF.

This chain connects TRBV7-9 to TRBJ2-7; 8 bases line up with TRBD1. The CDR3 sequence is 16 residues long. Germline V CDR1 and CDR2: SEHNR, FQNEAQ (reference sequence). The V and J ends lost 6 bases and 4 bases, in that order; junction bases with no gene match: 14. CDR3 nucleotide sequence: TGTGCCAGCAGTCAAACCCCCCGGACAGGGTATTACGAGCAGTACGTC. Translated, it gives CASSQTPRTGYYEQYV.

The chain carries TRBV30 and TRBJ1-2, with TRBD1 matching 7 bases. Per the germline V gene, CDR1 is GTSNPN and CDR2 is SVGIG (reference sequence). This CDR3 is 12 amino acids long. The V gene end was trimmed by 5 bases and the J gene end by 2 bases; junction bases not matched to a gene: 2. The chain's CDR3 is CAWGQENYGYTF. In nucleotides, the CDR3 is TGTGCCTGGGGACAGGAAAACTATGGCTACACCTTC.

The CDR3 sequence is CASSTGTSVNEQFF. The DNA for the CDR3 is TGTGCCAGTAGCACCGGGACTAGCGTCAATGAGCAGTTCTTC. The chain combines TRBV19 with TRBJ2-1; TRBD2 matches at 10 bases. Germline loops: CDR1 LNHDA, CDR2 SQIVND (reference sequence). The CDR3 totals 14 residues. V gave up 6 bases and J gave up 6 bases; unmatched junction bases: 5. The complete variable domain, with remaining parts taken from reference TRBV19 and TRBJ2-1, reads DGGITQSPKYLFRKEGQNVTLSCEQNLNHDAMYWYRQDPGQGLRLIYYSQIVNDFQKGDIAEGYSVSREKKESFPLTVTSAQKNPTAFYLCASSTGTSVNEQFFGPGTRLTVL.

The V gene is TRBV10-3, the J gene TRBJ2-1; no reliable D call. Looked up from germline, CDR1 is ENHRY and CDR2 is SYGVKD. Trimming removed 4 bases from V and 8 bases from J, with 9 bases in between. CDR3 length: 12 amino acids. In DNA form, the CDR3 reads TGTGCCATCAGTGGCGGTTATTATGAGCAGTTCTTC. Amino acid sequence: CAISGGYYEQFF.

V is TRBV3-1 (or the pseudogene TRBV3-2) and J is TRBJ2-1, with 9 nucleotides matching TRBD2. Trimming at V came to 3 bases and at J to 9 bases, leaving 6 bases not matched to a gene. CDR1 is LGHDT, CDR2 YNNKEL, per germline (reference sequence). This CDR3 has 14 residues. The DNA for the CDR3 is TGTGCCAGCAGCCAGAGTAGCGGGAGTACTGAGCAGTTCTTC. As protein: CASSQSSGSTEQFF.